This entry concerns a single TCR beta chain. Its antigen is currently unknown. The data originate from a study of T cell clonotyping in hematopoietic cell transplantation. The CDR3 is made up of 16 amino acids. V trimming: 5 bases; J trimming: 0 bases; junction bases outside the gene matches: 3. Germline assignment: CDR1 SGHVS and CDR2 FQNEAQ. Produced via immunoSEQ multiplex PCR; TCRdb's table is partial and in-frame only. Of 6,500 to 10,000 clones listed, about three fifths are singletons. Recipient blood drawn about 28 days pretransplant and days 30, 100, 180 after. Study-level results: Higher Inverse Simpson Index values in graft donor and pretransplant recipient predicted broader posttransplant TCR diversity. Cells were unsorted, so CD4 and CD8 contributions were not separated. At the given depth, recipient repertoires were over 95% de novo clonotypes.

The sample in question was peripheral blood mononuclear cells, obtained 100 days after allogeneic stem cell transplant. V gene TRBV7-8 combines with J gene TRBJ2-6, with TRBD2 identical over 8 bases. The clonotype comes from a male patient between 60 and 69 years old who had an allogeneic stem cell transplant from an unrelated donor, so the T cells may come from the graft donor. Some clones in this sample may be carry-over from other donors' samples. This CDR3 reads CASSPGRASGANVLTF. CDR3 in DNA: TGTGCCAGCAGCCCCGGGAGGGCCTCTGGGGCCAACGTCCTGACTTTC. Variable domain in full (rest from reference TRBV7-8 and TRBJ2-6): GAGVSQSPRYKVAKRGQDVALRCDPISGHVSLFWYQQALGQGPEFLTYFQNEAQLDKSGLPSDRFFAERPEGSVSTLKIQRTQQEDSAVYLCASSPGRASGANVLTFGAGSRLTVL.